This T cell receptor (beta chain) appears in the sequencing data of a study of T cells after yellow fever vaccination. Via MiXCR, TCRdb re-called the 5' RACE reads, giving one row per CDR3 protein. The sample records 150,000 to 200,000 distinct CDR3 sequences, about 6% being singletons. This clonotype was observed at least ten times. The J segment lost 0 bases and the V segment lost 1 base, leaving 6 bases of the junction unmatched. The CDR3 totals 18 residues. Germline CDR1 SGHNT, CDR2 YENEEA. The TCR was taken from a man between 18 and 35 years old who received the YFV17D yellow fever vaccine. This specimen consisted of CD4+ T cells sorted from PBMCs, obtained on the day of the first yellow fever vaccination. J is TRBJ2-1 and V is TRBV11-3, with 10 bases lining up with TRBD2. The DNA for the CDR3 is TGTGCCAGCAGCTTAGGACTAGCGGGTCTGAGCTCCTACAATGAGCAGTTCTTC. Encoded protein: CASSLGLAGLSSYNEQFF.